The 15 T cell receptor beta chains below come from one sample, sequenced in a study of shared clonotypes between healthy human individuals. CD45RO negativity and positive selection for CCR7 defined naive CD8 cells, a population that excluded terminally differentiated effector memory CD45RA+ cells. Profiled with immunoSEQ multiplex PCR; TCRdb holds only in-frame clones, not every one. The profile shows around 1,900,000 clones, 90% to 95% of them singletons. The material sequenced was naive CD8+ T cells from PBMCs. The receptors were gathered from a man aged 18 to 29 in good health. Some clones in this sample may be carry-over from other donors' samples.

The chain couples TRBV27 to TRBJ2-7; D unresolved. The ends were cut back, 5 bases at V and 2 bases at J, with 16 bases in the middle. The CDR3 consists of 15 residues. Germline V CDR1 and CDR2: MNHEY, SMNVEV (reference sequence). The CDR3 reads CASSPESYGAYEQYF. In nucleotides, the CDR3 is TGTGCCAGCAGTCCGGAATCATACGGAGCCTACGAGCAGTACTTC.

Only one count was recorded for this clone. The chain couples TRBV19 to TRBJ2-7, with D tentatively TRBD1 or TRBD2 (5 bases each). Trimming removed 8 bases from V and 3 bases from J, with 14 bases in between. Germline-derived CDR1 and CDR2 are LNHDA and SQIVND (reference sequence). The CDR3 has 13 amino acids. The CDR3 DNA is TGTGCCAGTGCCCGGGACGTTAACTACGAGCAGTACTTC. This codes for CASARDVNYEQYF. Together with reference TRBV19 and TRBJ2-7, the CDR3 gives the full variable domain: DGGITQSPKYLFRKEGQNVTLSCEQNLNHDAMYWYRQDPGQGLRLIYYSQIVNDFQKGDIAEGYSVSREKKESFPLTVTSAQKNPTAFYLCASARDVNYEQYFGPGTRLTVT.

The rearrangement links TRBV7-9 to TRBJ2-3; D unclear. Germline CDR1 SEHNR, CDR2 FQNEAQ (reference sequence). V lost 5 bases and J lost 3, with 15 bases in between. The length of the CDR3 is 15 residues. In nucleotides, the CDR3 is TGTGCCAGCAGCCTGATCGTTGGTCGGACAGATACGCAGTATTTT. Translating it yields CASSLIVGRTDTQYF.

The V call is TRBV30, the J call TRBJ2-6; a possible D gene is TRBD2 (5 bases). CDR3 length equals 13 residues. The germline V and J ends were trimmed by 4 bases and 2 bases, with 6 bases remaining between them. The germline gives CDR1 GTSNPN, CDR2 SVGIG (reference sequence). Here the CDR3 DNA reads TGTGCCTGGACCGGGGCTGGGGCCAACGTCCTGACTTTC. Its protein product is CAWTGAGANVLTF.

The chain links TRBV9 to TRBJ2-5; TRBD2 agrees at 7 bases. The CDR3 sequence is 17 residues long. V gave up 7 bases and J gave up 5 bases; unmatched junction bases: 20. Germline V CDR1 and CDR2: SGDLS, YYNGEE. The CDR3 DNA reads as TGTGCCAGCTCCACTATCGCGGGGGACTCCGAAGGGGAGACCCAGTACTTC. Its protein product is CASSTIAGDSEGETQYF.

The chain uses TRBV19 and TRBJ2-7, with 8 bases matching TRBD1. Germline lookup yields CDR1 LNHDA and CDR2 SQIVND (reference sequence). The CDR3 runs 14 residues. J was trimmed by 2 bases and V by 5 bases; bases with no gene match: 5. The CDR3, as DNA: TGTGCCAGTAGTCCGACAGGGGAGGCCTACGAGCAGTACTTC. Its protein is CASSPTGEAYEQYF.

This chain uses TRBV7-8 with TRBJ1-4; no firm D call. CDR3 length equals 16 residues. Trimming took off 4 bases at V and 7 bases at J, with 19 bases between the two ends. Germline V gene sequence: CDR1 SGHVS, CDR2 FQNEAQ. CDR3 sequence reads: CASSWLAVVTREKLFF. In nucleotides, the CDR3 is TGTGCCAGCAGCTGGCTCGCGGTCGTAACTCGTGAAAAACTGTTTTTT. The full variable domain, its missing parts supplied by reference TRBV7-8 and TRBJ1-4, is GAGVSQSPRYKVAKRGQDVALRCDPISGHVSLFWYQQALGQGPEFLTYFQNEAQLDKSGLPSDRFFAERPEGSVSTLKIQRTQQEDSAVYLCASSWLAVVTREKLFFGSGTQLSVL.

The V call is TRBV27, the J call TRBJ2-3; 12 nucleotides match TRBD2. With 6 bases clipped from V and 0 bases from J, the junction kept 1 base outside the gene matches. CDR1 and CDR2 from the germline V gene are MNHEY and SMNVEV (reference sequence). This CDR3 region has 15 residues. CDR3 amino acids: CASRTSGRSTDTQYF. The CDR3 nucleotides read TGTGCCAGCAGGACTAGCGGGAGAAGCACAGATACGCAGTATTTT.

The V gene is TRBV7-9, the J gene TRBJ2-7, with D possibly TRBD1 on 6 matching bases. Trimming pared 5 bases from V and 4 bases from J, leaving 18 bases between. The CDR3 is 15 amino acids. From germline, CDR1 is SEHNR and CDR2 FQNEAQ (reference sequence). The CDR3 DNA reads as TGTGCCAGCAGCCTAGGGGGACAACCGTTTTACGAGCAGTACTTC. Its protein product is CASSLGGQPFYEQYF.

V gene TRBV28 combines with J gene TRBJ2-7; 13 nucleotides match TRBD2. The germline V gene encodes CDR1 MDHEN and CDR2 SYDVKM. The CDR3 is 17 amino acids. After removal of 1 base from V and 7 bases from J, the junction contained 10 bases not matched to a gene. The CDR3 DNA sequence: TGTGCCAGCAGTTTATTGCCTGGACTAGCGGGAGTGGAAGAGCAGTACTTC. Protein product: CASSLLPGLAGVEEQYF.

V usage is TRBV5-6 and J usage is TRBJ2-5; possibly TRBD2 for D (6 bases). V was trimmed by 6 bases and J by 5 bases, leaving 26 bases between them. Germline V gene lookup returns CDR1 SGHDT and CDR2 YYEEEE. The CDR3 runs to 17 residues. For the CDR3, the DNA is TGTGCCAGCACCCTTGCAGGCGGGACCGCTAGGACGGAGACCCAGTACTTC. This translates into CASTLAGGTARTETQYF.

Notes on this clone: The identical CDR3 is also encoded by other nucleotide sequences in the sample. The chain has TRBV18 and TRBJ1-5, with D maybe TRBD1 (5 bases). Germline V gene lookup returns CDR1 KGHSH and CDR2 LQKENI. V gave up 3 bases and J gave up 4 bases, with 10 bases separating them. The CDR3 length is 14 residues. The CDR3 spells CASSPGTGNQPQHF. CDR3 coding DNA: TGTGCCAGCTCACCCGGGACGGGAAATCAGCCCCAGCATTTT.

This CDR3 is CASSSYNNNGYEQYF. The CDR3 region has the DNA TGTGCCAGCAGCTCATACAACAATAACGGGTACGAGCAGTACTTC. V and J are TRBV13 and TRBJ2-7, with D uncertain. Trimming left V 4 bases short and J 4 bases short, with 17 bases between. This CDR3 region has 15 residues. The germline gives CDR1 PRHDT, CDR2 FYEKMQ (reference sequence).

The J gene is TRBJ2-1, the V gene TRBV27; possible D gene TRBD2, 6 bases. CDR1 is MNHEY, CDR2 SMNVEV, per germline (reference sequence). The CDR3 totals 15 residues. V lost 6 bases and J 8 bases, leaving 20 bases between the germline ends. CDR3 residues: CASRPGTRLFYEQFF. CDR3 DNA: TGTGCCAGCAGGCCCGGGACTCGCTTATTTTATGAGCAGTTCTTC.

The CDR3 protein is CASSSAWGLEGTQYF. As DNA, the CDR3 is TGTGCCAGCAGCTCAGCATGGGGGCTGGAAGGGACCCAGTACTTC. V is TRBV7-9 and J is TRBJ2-5, with a possible D match to TRBD1 (6 bases). Trimming shortened V by 4 bases and J by 7 bases, and 19 bases separated the two germline ends. The germline gives CDR1 SEHNR, CDR2 FQNEAQ (reference sequence). There are 15 residues in the CDR3.